The table lists the clone carrying this T cell receptor beta chain with many counts. The data belong to a study of identical twins. CDR1 SQVTM and CDR2 ANQGSEA come from the germline V gene. The CDR3 has 12 amino acids. Trimming took off 4 bases at V and 0 bases at J, with 4 bases between the two ends. Template switching (which added a universal primer site) was used, and cDNA carried unique molecular identifiers. Each CDR3 protein gets one entry after TCRdb re-called the 5' RACE reads with MiXCR. This sample yields 150,000 or so distinct CDR3 sequences, of which around 3.4% are seen a single time; approximately 7.7% belongs to the top ten.

The sequence was collected from a young man in good health. The rearrangement joins TRBV29-1 to TRBJ1-5; no clear D gene. Sample: memory T cells sorted from blood. In DNA form, the CDR3 reads TGCAGCGTTGGACATAGCAATCAGCCCCAGCATTTT. It codes for CSVGHSNQPQHF.